These 27 T cell receptor beta chains share one sample of origin, sequenced in a study of beta chain features in type 1 diabetes. Expressed TCRB transcripts were sequenced after all isolated RNA was converted to cDNA. Clones were read by immunoSEQ multiplex PCR, and TCRdb kept only the in-frame ones, dropping some. Altogether 900,000 or so clones are present, 15% to 20% being singletons, with the ten largest covering 0.023%. The sample consisted of naive CD4+ T cells from blood. Every receptor here comes from a young woman in good health.

This clone was counted only a few times. The sample has other DNA sequences that encode this CDR3 too. The V call is TRBV5-1, the J call TRBJ2-3; possibly TRBD2 for D (5 bases). Trimming shortened V by 1 base and J by 3 bases, and 9 bases separated the two germline ends. CDR1 is SGHRS, CDR2 YFSETQ, per germline. This CDR3 comprises 14 residues. CDR3 in DNA: TGCGCCAGCAGCTTGTCTTCGGGAACAGATACGCAGTATTTT. Protein: CASSLSSGTDTQYF.

In DNA form, the CDR3 reads TGTGCCAGCAGTTCCGACAGGGTGAACACTGAAGCTTTCTTT. This sequence encodes CASSSDRVNTEAFF. V usage is TRBV5-6 and J usage is TRBJ1-1, with 7 bases lining up with TRBD1. Looked up from germline, CDR1 is SGHDT and CDR2 is YYEEEE. CDR3 length: 14 residues. The ends lost 5 bases at V and 0 bases at J; junction bases unmatched: 4.

In this sample, this clone turned up a few times. V usage is TRBV27 and J usage is TRBJ2-1; 9 nucleotides align to TRBD2. Germline values: CDR1 MNHEY, CDR2 SMNVEV (reference sequence). Trimming cost V 3 bases and J 5 bases; bases outside gene matches: 8. The CDR3 covers 16 residues. The CDR3 is CASSLREGRFNNEQFF. CDR3 nucleotides: TGTGCCAGCAGTTTGCGGGAGGGCCGTTTTAACAATGAGCAGTTCTTC.

The chain uses TRBV6-6 and TRBJ2-5; D may be TRBD2 (5 bases). The J call may be wrong; the DNA end is better matched by TRBJ2-7. The CDR3 loop spans 14 amino acids. The germline CDR1 and CDR2 sequences are MNHNY and SVGAGI (reference sequence). CDR3 loop: CASSLAGSSYEQYF. In DNA, the CDR3 is TGTGCCAGCAGCCTCGCTGGGAGCTCCTACGAGCAGTACTTC.

This clone was counted a few times. The J gene is TRBJ2-1, the V gene TRBV10-3, with D tentatively TRBD1 or TRBD2 (6 bases each). This CDR3 has 14 amino acids. Trimming left V 11 bases short and J 4 bases short, with 18 bases between. Germline loops: CDR1 ENHRY, CDR2 SYGVKD. The CDR3 region has the DNA TGTGCCGCCTCCTCCCGGGGGCTATACAATGAGCAGTTCTTC. Translating it yields CAASSRGLYNEQFF.

The table lists this clone with a few counts. The chain carries TRBV28 and TRBJ2-6; D is possibly TRBD2 (5 bases). With 6 bases removed from V and 0 bases from J, the gap between germline ends came to 9 bases. Germline values: CDR1 MDHEN, CDR2 SYDVKM. The CDR3 runs 15 residues. DNA of the CDR3: TGTGCCAGCAGCCACGGGAACTCTGGGGCCAACGTCCTGACTTTC. This sequence encodes CASSHGNSGANVLTF.

The V gene is TRBV6-6, the J gene TRBJ2-3, with TRBD2 matching 8 bases. The ends lost 11 bases at V and 0 bases at J; junction bases unmatched: 7. Per the germline V gene, CDR1 is MNHNY and CDR2 is SVGAGI (reference sequence). This CDR3 is 14 amino acids long. The CDR3 nucleotides read TGTGCCGTGGGGAGCGGGAGAAGCACAGATACGCAGTATTTT. Translation: CAVGSGRSTDTQYF.

The chain carries TRBV28 and TRBJ2-7; D gene ambiguous. Trimming stripped 5 bases from V and 2 bases from J, with 7 bases between. This CDR3 region has 12 residues. Germline V gives CDR1 MDHEN, CDR2 SYDVKM. The CDR3 sequence: CASSTSAYEQYF. CDR3 nucleotide sequence: TGTGCCAGCAGTACGTCCGCCTACGAGCAGTACTTC.

This clone was detected a few times. The chain joins TRBV7-8 to TRBJ1-1; the D is unclear. V was shortened by 1 base and J by 5 bases, with 14 bases between the two germline ends. Germline CDR1 SGHVS, CDR2 FQNEAQ. The CDR3 loop spans 15 amino acids. Here the CDR3 DNA reads TGTGCCAGCAGCTTAGACGAAGGGCAACGGACTGAAGCTTTCTTT. It codes for CASSLDEGQRTEAFF. Full variable domain (rest looked up from reference TRBV7-8 and TRBJ1-1): GAGVSQSPRYKVAKRGQDVALRCDPISGHVSLFWYQQALGQGPEFLTYFQNEAQLDKSGLPSDRFFAERPEGSVSTLKIQRTQQEDSAVYLCASSLDEGQRTEAFFGQGTRLTVV.

This clone came up once. The J gene is TRBJ1-5, the V gene TRBV11-2; 8 bases align to TRBD1. CDR3 length: 16 amino acids. With V trimmed by 5 bases and J by 2 bases, 8 bases remained unmatched. The germline gives CDR1 SGHAT, CDR2 FQNNGV. CDR3 nucleotide sequence: TGTGCCAGCAGCCCGAGGACAGGGAGTGGCAATCAGCCCCAGCATTTT. This encodes CASSPRTGSGNQPQHF.

The V call is TRBV28, the J call TRBJ1-1; 9 bases align to TRBD1. Trimming cost V 7 bases and J 11 bases; bases outside gene matches: 11. Germline V lookup: CDR1 MDHEN, CDR2 SYDVKM. The length of the CDR3 is 13 residues. CDR3 nucleotide sequence: TGTGCCAGCAATATACAGGGGGCTTTCGGTGCTTTCTTT. This sequence encodes CASNIQGAFGAFF.

The table lists this clone with a few counts. The chain recombines TRBV28 with TRBJ2-2, with 12 bases aligning to TRBD2. V dropped 6 bases and J dropped 3; count of bases not matched to a gene: 5. The CDR3 is made up of 16 amino acids. Germline CDR1 and CDR2: MDHEN and SYDVKM. CDR3 in amino acids: CASSRGTSGYTGELFF. In DNA, the CDR3 is TGTGCCAGCAGCCGGGGGACTAGCGGGTACACCGGGGAGCTGTTTTTT.

The rearrangement joins TRBV20-1 to TRBJ1-2; D not resolved. CDR1 and CDR2 from the germline V gene are DFQATT and SNEGSKA (reference sequence). The CDR3 is 11 residues long. V was shortened by 0 bases and J by 8 bases, with 7 bases between the two germline ends. CDR3 loop: CSARDGKGYTF. The CDR3 coding sequence is TGCAGTGCTAGAGATGGAAAAGGCTACACCTTC.

V usage is TRBV7-2 and J usage is TRBJ1-5; possible D gene TRBD1, 5 bases. Trimming stripped 5 bases from V and 3 bases from J, with 14 bases between. The CDR3 length is 15 residues. The germline gives CDR1 SGHTA, CDR2 FQGNSA. The CDR3 DNA is TGTGCCAGCAGCCGTGAGGGGACCTTCAATCAGCCCCAGCATTTT. Its protein product is CASSREGTFNQPQHF.

V usage is TRBV10-2 and J usage is TRBJ2-7; D is unresolved. Between the trimmed V and J ends, which lost 4 bases and 2 bases, there was a span of 18 bases. CDR1 is WSHSY, CDR2 SAAADI, per germline. CDR3 length equals 16 residues. Here the CDR3 reads CASSAAASAMTYEQYF. CDR3 sequence (DNA): TGCGCCAGCAGTGCGGCCGCCAGCGCAATGACCTACGAGCAGTACTTC.

This clone was found a few times. Other DNA sequences in the same sample also yield this CDR3. This chain links TRBV14 with TRBJ2-7; no definite D call. Trimming left V 0 bases short and J 3 bases short, with 3 bases between. This CDR3 region has 12 residues. CDR1 SGHDN and CDR2 FVKESK come from the germline V gene. This CDR3 is CASSQEGYEQYF. The CDR3 coding sequence is TGTGCCAGCAGCCAAGAGGGCTACGAGCAGTACTTC.

The V call is TRBV15, the J call TRBJ2-7, with a possible D match to TRBD1 (6 bases). V was cut by 0 bases and J by 4 bases, with 19 bases left in between. The germline V gene encodes CDR1 LNHNV and CDR2 YYDKDF (reference sequence). CDR3 length equals 17 residues. CDR3 sequence reads: CATSRDLGLQGNYEQYF. In DNA form, the CDR3 reads TGTGCCACCAGCAGAGATCTAGGTCTGCAGGGGAATTACGAGCAGTACTTC.

The chain is built from TRBV25-1 and TRBJ2-5; the D is unclear. Germline lookup yields CDR1 MGHDK and CDR2 SYGVNS. Trimming took 0 bases from V and 8 from J, leaving 4 bases between them. The CDR3 has 11 amino acids. DNA for the CDR3: TGTGCCAGCAGTGAATATGGAACCCAGTACTTC. Translated: CASSEYGTQYF.

The rearrangement uses TRBV7-8 and TRBJ2-3, with D possibly being TRBD2 (5 bases). This CDR3 is built from 16 residues. The germline V gene encodes CDR1 SGHVS and CDR2 FQNEAQ. The V end was cut by 5 bases, the J end by 2 bases, with 17 bases between. This CDR3 reads CASSPSGTPYTDTQYF. The DNA of the CDR3 is TGTGCCAGCAGCCCCAGCGGAACCCCCTACACAGATACGCAGTATTTT.

In this sample, this clone turned up a few times. V is TRBV27 and J is TRBJ2-5, with TRBD1 identical over 7 bases. Germline V gene sequence: CDR1 MNHEY, CDR2 SMNVEV (reference sequence). With 6 bases clipped from V and 5 bases from J, the junction kept 6 bases outside the gene matches. The CDR3 is 13 amino acids. In DNA, the CDR3 is TGTGCCAGCAGATCGACAGGGCATGAGACCCAGTACTTC. It translates to CASRSTGHETQYF.

The rearrangement uses TRBV4-2 and TRBJ2-3; no clear D gene. Trimming pared 3 bases from V and 2 bases from J, leaving 9 bases between. The CDR3 consists of 14 residues. CDR1 is LGHNA and CDR2 is YNFKEQ in the germline V gene. The CDR3 DNA reads as TGTGCCAGCAGCCAGGAGCTCCACACAGATACGCAGTATTTT. Translated, it gives CASSQELHTDTQYF.

The table lists this clone with a few counts. The V call is TRBV11-2, the J call TRBJ1-1; 9 bases line up with TRBD1. The CDR3 has 14 residues. Germline V gene data show CDR1 as SGHAT and CDR2 as FQNNGV. Trimming cost V 4 bases and J 8 bases; bases outside gene matches: 8. CDR3 nucleotide sequence: TGTGCCAGCAGCTCAAACACCGGACAGGGGGAAGCTTTCTTT. It is translated as CASSSNTGQGEAFF.

The chain has TRBV7-9 and TRBJ2-5; 9 bases align to TRBD2. The length of the CDR3 is 16 residues. With 1 base clipped from V and 4 bases from J, the junction kept 7 bases outside the gene matches. The germline V gene encodes CDR1 SEHNR and CDR2 FQNEAQ (reference sequence). The CDR3 DNA reads as TGTGCCAGCAGCTTAGTGGCGGGAGGGCCACGAGAGACCCAGTACTTC. Protein: CASSLVAGGPRETQYF.

This clone was found a few times. The chain links TRBV7-2 to TRBJ1-2; 9 nucleotides align to TRBD1. The CDR3 covers 15 residues. The germline CDR1 and CDR2 sequences are SGHTA and FQGNSA. The V gene end was trimmed by 2 bases and the J gene end by 6 bases; junction bases not matched to a gene: 7. CDR3 nucleotide sequence: TGTGCCAGCAGCTTACTGACAGGGGGAGCCCATGGCTACACCTTC. Residues: CASSLLTGGAHGYTF.

The chain recombines TRBV28 with TRBJ1-2, with a tentative D call TRBD1 (5 bases). The ends were cut back, 3 bases at V and 2 bases at J, with 13 bases in the middle. CDR3 size: 15 residues. Germline assignment: CDR1 MDHEN and CDR2 SYDVKM. The CDR3 here is CASSFARRGNYGYTF. The CDR3 nucleotides are TGTGCCAGCAGTTTCGCTCGGAGGGGAAACTATGGCTACACCTTC.

This chain joins TRBV28 and TRBJ2-7; 9 bases align to TRBD1. Germline V gives CDR1 MDHEN, CDR2 SYDVKM. Unmatched junction bases numbered 12, after V lost 1 base and J lost 5 bases. The CDR3 length is 17 residues. The CDR3: CASSLSVRRDRDHEQYF. Here the CDR3 DNA reads TGTGCCAGCAGTTTATCAGTCCGCCGGGACAGGGACCACGAGCAGTACTTC.

This clone turned up a few times. The CDR3 region is CASSSGQGADDEQYF. CDR3 nucleotide sequence: TGTGCCAGCAGTTCGGGACAGGGGGCCGACGACGAGCAGTACTTC. The chain uses TRBV28 and TRBJ2-7; TRBD1 aligns across 12 bases. Germline-derived CDR1 and CDR2 are MDHEN and SYDVKM. The CDR3 loop spans 15 amino acids. Trimming cost V 4 bases and J 5 bases; bases outside gene matches: 6.